Each of the 8 T cell receptor beta chains below was sequenced from the same sample in a study of CD8+ T cells in alopecia areata. Treatment described: oral pan-JAK inhibitor, 5-10 mg twice daily. Reverse transcription of extracted RNA yielded cDNA, which provided the sequencing template. Produced via immunoSEQ multiplex PCR; TCRdb's table is partial and in-frame only. The sample holds about 100,000 clones, roughly 60% seen once. Source: CD8+ T cells sorted from blood, taken at approximately week 60, from a patient treated with tofacitinib. These receptors all come from a human donor with alopecia areata.

The chain has TRBV25-1 and TRBJ2-7; 7 nucleotides align to TRBD1. The germline CDR1 and CDR2 sequences are MGHDK and SYGVNS. V was clipped by 3 bases and J by 0 bases; unmatched bases: 5. CDR3 length equals 15 residues. The CDR3 sequence: CASSEADRASYEQYF. In DNA form, the CDR3 reads TGTGCCAGCAGTGAGGCAGACAGGGCCTCCTACGAGCAGTACTTC.

The chain has TRBV2 and TRBJ2-7; D might be TRBD2 (6 bases). V was pared by 3 bases and J by 2 bases, with 14 bases between. From germline, CDR1 is SNHLY and CDR2 FYNNEI. The CDR3 extends over 15 amino acids. The CDR3 loop is CASSEFGRGAYEQYF. DNA for the CDR3: TGTGCCAGCAGTGAGTTCGGGCGGGGAGCCTACGAGCAGTACTTC. The whole variable domain, remainder taken from reference TRBV2 and TRBJ2-7, is EPEVTQTPSHQVTQMGQEVILRCVPISNHLYFYWYRQILGQKVEFLVSFYNNEISEKSEIFDDQFSVERPDGSNFTLKIRSTKLEDSAMYFCASSEFGRGAYEQYFGPGTRLTVT.

The chain employs TRBV5-1 and TRBJ2-7; D is perhaps TRBD2 (6 bases). The ends were cut back, 6 bases at V and 3 bases at J, with 7 bases in the middle. The CDR3 consists of 11 residues. Germline values: CDR1 SGHRS, CDR2 YFSETQ. This CDR3 reads CASTEGYEQYF. The CDR3 region has the DNA TGCGCCAGCACGGAGGGCTACGAGCAGTACTTC.

This chain connects TRBV4-1 to TRBJ2-3; 12 bases agree with TRBD2. There are 16 residues in the CDR3. Germline V gene sequence: CDR1 MGHRA, CDR2 YSYEKL. The trim removed 0 bases at V and 5 bases at J, leaving 3 bases unmatched. This CDR3 is CASSQESSGGGDTQYF. The CDR3 region has the DNA TGCGCCAGCAGCCAAGAGTCTAGCGGGGGGGGAGATACGCAGTATTTT.

The chain couples TRBV5-8 to TRBJ2-5, with D perhaps TRBD1 (5 bases). V was pared by 0 bases and J by 0 bases, with 9 bases between. The germline CDR1 and CDR2 sequences are SGHTS and YDEGEE. The CDR3 is 15 amino acids. CDR3 nucleotides: TGTGCCAGCAGCTTGGCCGACAGCTACCAAGAGACCCAGTACTTC. It codes for CASSLADSYQETQYF.

This chain joins TRBV7-2 and TRBJ1-5, with D hard to call. The CDR3 is made up of 15 amino acids. V shed 5 bases and J shed 2 bases, with 13 bases lying between them. Germline V gene sequence: CDR1 SGHTA, CDR2 FQGNSA. CDR3 in DNA: TGTGCCAGCAGCCCAGGCGAAGGAGGCAATCAGCCCCAGCATTTT. Its translation: CASSPGEGGNQPQHF.

The rearrangement links TRBV19 to TRBJ2-3, with 11 bases that match TRBD2. The CDR3 runs 15 residues. V shed 7 bases and J 4 bases; nucleotides not matched to a gene: 7. Germline V gene lookup returns CDR1 LNHDA and CDR2 SQIVND (reference sequence). DNA for the CDR3: TGTGCCAGTACCTTAGCGGGGGGGCATGCAGATACGCAGTATTTT. It encodes CASTLAGGHADTQYF.

V usage is TRBV29-1 and J usage is TRBJ1-1; D is ambiguous. The CDR3 length is 13 residues. Germline CDR1 SQVTM, CDR2 ANQGSEA. Trimming removed 2 bases from V and 2 bases from J, with 9 bases in between. In nucleotides, the CDR3 is TGCAGCGTTGAAACCCGCAGAAACACTGAAGCTTTCTTT. Its translation: CSVETRRNTEAFF. The complete variable domain, with remaining parts taken from reference TRBV29-1 and TRBJ1-1, reads SAVISQKPSRDICQRGTSLTIQCQVDSQVTMMFWYRQQPGQSLTLIATANQGSEATYESGFVIDKFPISRPNLTFSTLTVSNMSPEDSSIYLCSVETRRNTEAFFGQGTRLTVV.